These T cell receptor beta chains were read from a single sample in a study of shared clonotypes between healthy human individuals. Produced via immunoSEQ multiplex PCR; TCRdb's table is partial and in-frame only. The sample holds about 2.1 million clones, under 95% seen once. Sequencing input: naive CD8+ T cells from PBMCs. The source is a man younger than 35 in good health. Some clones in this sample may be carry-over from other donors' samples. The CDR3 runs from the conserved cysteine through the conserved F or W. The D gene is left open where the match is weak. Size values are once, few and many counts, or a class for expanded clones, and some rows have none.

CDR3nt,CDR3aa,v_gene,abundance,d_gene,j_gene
TGTGCCAGCAGTGAAGCTGGAGCCGAATGGACTGAAGCTTTCTTT,CASSEAGAEWTEAFF,TRBV6-1,once,.,TRBJ1-1
TGCGCCAGCAGCGAAGGACTTGATTTGAACACTGAAGCTTTCTTT,CASSEGLDLNTEAFF,TRBV4-3,.,.,TRBJ1-1
TGTGCCAGCAGTTTCCCCCCGGGACAGGGATCCTACGAGCAGTACTTC,CASSFPPGQGSYEQYF,TRBV28,.,TRBD1,TRBJ2-7
TGTGCCAGCAGTTACAACGTACAGGGAACTGAAGCTTTCTTT,CASSYNVQGTEAFF,TRBV27,.,.,TRBJ1-1
TGTGCCAGCAGCTTCGACAGGGGAAGGGACGAGCAGTACTTC,CASSFDRGRDEQYF,TRBV7-9,.,TRBD1,TRBJ2-7
TGTGCCAGCAGTCTTCCAGTGGGCCAGGAGTCCTACGAGCAGTACTTC,CASSLPVGQESYEQYF,TRBV28,.,.,TRBJ2-7
TGTGCCAGCAGCGTAGCGGGAGGGCTGAATTCCGGGGAGCTGTTTTTT,CASSVAGGLNSGELFF,TRBV9,.,TRBD2,TRBJ2-2
TGTGCCAGCTCACCAGGGGTAGCGGCGGAGACCCAGTACTTC,CASSPGVAAETQYF,TRBV18,.,.,TRBJ2-5
TGTGCCAGCAGTTTATTTGGGACTAGTAATGAGCAGTTCTTC,CASSLFGTSNEQFF,TRBV28,.,TRBD2,TRBJ2-1
TGTGCCAGCAGCTCCGGGACAACCATCACGAGCTCTGGAAACACCATATATTTT,CASSSGTTITSSGNTIYF,TRBV5-4,.,.,TRBJ1-3
TGTGCCTGGAGTTTCGGTTTTGAAGCTTTCTTT,CAWSFGFEAFF,TRBV30,few,.,TRBJ1-1
TGCGCCAGCAGCCGTACGGACCTAGAGAATAACTATGGCTACACCTTC,CASSRTDLENNYGYTF,TRBV4-1,.,.,TRBJ1-2
TGTGCCAGCAGTCCCCGTATGAGGCCCCCCAATCAGCCCCAGCATTTT,CASSPRMRPPNQPQHF,TRBV27,.,.,TRBJ1-5
TGTGCCAGTAGTATAGGACGGGCGGGAGGGCCTAGGAAGACCCAGTACTTC,CASSIGRAGGPRKTQYF,TRBV19,.,TRBD2,TRBJ2-5
TGTGCCTGGAGTCCCGGACTAGCCGAAGACTACGAGCAGTACTTC,CAWSPGLAEDYEQYF,TRBV30,.,TRBD2,TRBJ2-7
TGTGCCAGCAGCCCTGAGGGGCTAACTACTATCGAGCAGTACTTC,CASSPEGLTTIEQYF,TRBV27,once,.,TRBJ2-7
TGTGCCAGCAGCAAAAGGGGGGGCGTCGATCAGCCCCAGCATTTT,CASSKRGGVDQPQHF,TRBV7-2,.,.,TRBJ1-5
TGTGCCAGCAGCTCCGGACAGGTTTTTACCTATGGCTACACCTTC,CASSSGQVFTYGYTF,TRBV7-9,.,TRBD1,TRBJ1-2
TGCGCCAGCAGCCAAGCCACGGGACCCTACTCCTACGAGCAGTACTTC,CASSQATGPYSYEQYF,TRBV4-3,.,.,TRBJ2-7
TGTGCCAGCAGTTTGAGACAGGCCGGCACAGATACGCAGTATTTT,CASSLRQAGTDTQYF,TRBV27,.,.,TRBJ2-3
TGTGCCAGCAGTTTCGCCGGGATGGGGACTGAAGCTTTCTTT,CASSFAGMGTEAFF,TRBV28,.,.,TRBJ1-1
TGTGCCAGCAGCCTAGCAGGGAGCCATAACCAAGAGACCCAGTACTTC,CASSLAGSHNQETQYF,TRBV5-6,.,.,TRBJ2-5
TGTGCCAGTACCCTGACAGGGCCCGATGAGCAGTTCTTC,CASTLTGPDEQFF,TRBV19,.,TRBD1,TRBJ2-1
TGTGCCAGCAGTTACTTACCGGGGGGCTACGAGCAGTACTTC,CASSYLPGGYEQYF,TRBV6-5,.,TRBD2,TRBJ2-7
TGTGCCACCAGCAGACACGGACAGGCGATCTCCTACGAGCAGTACTTC,CATSRHGQAISYEQYF,TRBV15,once,TRBD1,TRBJ2-7
TGTGCCAGCAGTTCCCCGGGAGGGGGGGATAGAACTGAAGCTTTCTTT,CASSSPGGGDRTEAFF,TRBV28,.,.,TRBJ1-1
TGTGCCAGCAGCGTACAGGGGGCGACTAATGAAAAACTGTTTTTT,CASSVQGATNEKLFF,TRBV9,.,TRBD1,TRBJ1-4
TGTGCCATCAGTGGGGACAGGCAGAGCACAGATACGCAGTATTTT,CAISGDRQSTDTQYF,TRBV10-3,.,TRBD1,TRBJ2-3
TGTGCCAGCAGGACCGGACAGGGGTTCTCCGAGCAGTACTTC,CASRTGQGFSEQYF,TRBV2,.,TRBD1,TRBJ2-7
TGTGCCAGCAGCTTAGTAGCAGGGGAAGTTACCCAGTACTTC,CASSLVAGEVTQYF,TRBV7-9,.,.,TRBJ2-5
TGTGCCAGCAGTCTGGGACTAGCGGACGGGGAGCTGTTTTTT,CASSLGLADGELFF,TRBV27,.,TRBD2,TRBJ2-2
TGTGCCAGCAGTTTGGACGGTAACTATGGCTACACCTTC,CASSLDGNYGYTF,TRBV28,.,.,TRBJ1-2
TGTGCCAGCAGCCAACTTCCGGGACGGAGCTACGAGCAGTACTTC,CASSQLPGRSYEQYF,TRBV14,.,.,TRBJ2-7
TGTGCCAGCAGTTTAATCGGCGTTGGTCAGCCCCAGCATTTT,CASSLIGVGQPQHF,TRBV27,.,.,TRBJ1-5
TGTGCCAGCAGCTTAAGCCCGGCGACAGGGGTCTACGAGCAGTACTTC,CASSLSPATGVYEQYF,TRBV7-3,.,TRBD1,TRBJ2-7
TGTGCCAGCAGCCCACCCCCTGAGCAGTTCTTC,CASSPPPEQFF,TRBV7-9,.,.,TRBJ2-1
TGTGCCAGCAGCCAAGGGTACAGCTCCTACGAGCAGTACTTC,CASSQGYSSYEQYF,TRBV4-2,.,.,TRBJ2-7
TGTGCCAGCAGCCCGCGGGGCCACAATGAGCAGTTCTTC,CASSPRGHNEQFF,TRBV9,.,.,TRBJ2-1